This T cell receptor (beta chain) comes out of a study of control samples from healthy donors and cancer patients (dated by TCRdb to about 2020). For CDR1 and CDR2, the germline V gene (reference sequence) lists LGHDT and YNNKEL. V is trimmed back by 4 bases and J by 1 base, and the junction contains 3 bases that no gene match accounts for. From the cysteine up to the phenylalanine, the CDR3 has a length of 15 residues. The only DNA kept is the CDR3, 45 bases in frame from the first base. Library construction relied on the immunoSEQ multiplex PCR assay. As stored in TCRdb, this immuneACCESS dataset retains in-frame rearrangements with V and J assigned. A fraction of the clones does not appear; measured against another copy, unresolved V genes explain less than half of the discrepancy, and the remainder lacks a known reason. The table for this sample lists 93,000 or so clones; approximately 90% of them were counted only once. Approximately 19% of the sample goes to the ten largest clones.

Notes on this clone: What this receptor recognizes is not known. No clone much larger than this one lies a single base away; base qualities are absent.

The sample taken for sequencing was PBMCs. The rearranged segments are TRBV3-1 (or the pseudogene TRBV3-2) and TRBJ1-4, with TRBD1 matching 7 junction bases. The clonotype comes from a man aged 55 to 70 with lung cancer. Read as DNA, the sequence is TGTGCCAGCAGCCTACGACAGGGAACTAATGAAAAACTGTTTTTT. The encoded protein is CASSLRQGTNEKLFF.